This TCR beta chain was captured in a study of response to subunit inactivated influenza vaccine. This clonotype was detected only a few times. Its antigen is currently unknown. This CDR3 contains 17 residues. Per germline, CDR1 SGHRS and CDR2 YFSETQ. V lost 3 bases, J lost 1 base, and 18 bases lay in between. Study conclusions and caveats: The authors offered the suggestion that each seasonal influenza vaccination recruits few new T cells.

TCRdb re-analysed the RT-PCR reads in MiXCR, keeping a single row per CDR3 protein. The profile shows about 700,000 distinct CDR3 sequences, about 15% of them singletons. Sequenced here: PBMCs from blood, sampled 14 to 15 days before vaccination. The gene calls are TRBV5-1 and TRBJ2-3; possible D gene TRBD1, 6 bases. The receptor's source is a man in his fifties who received an inactivated influenza vaccine. The CDR3, as DNA: TGCGCCAGCAGCTCGACAGGTAGCACTCTTGGCACAGATACGCAGTATTTT. Translation gives CASSSTGSTLGTDTQYF.